Following are 30 T cell receptor beta chains from one sample sequenced in a study of blood T cell repertoires in COVID-19. Profiled with immunoSEQ multiplex PCR; TCRdb holds only in-frame clones, not every one. The sample includes 250,000 or so clones, around 87% of them seen just once. Source material: peripheral blood. The receptor set was obtained from a woman aged 35 to 49 who had recovered from COVID-19.

This clone was detected once. The chain uses TRBV27 and TRBJ1-1, with D uncertain. Trimming took off 5 bases at V and 3 bases at J, with 10 bases between the two ends. The CDR3 runs to 13 residues. Germline V gene lookup returns CDR1 MNHEY and CDR2 SMNVEV (reference sequence). The CDR3 here is CASSPSRDTEAFF. CDR3 bases: TGTGCCAGCAGTCCTTCGCGGGACACTGAAGCTTTCTTT.

The chain has TRBV20-1 and TRBJ2-3, with D unclear. Trimming cost V 6 bases and J 4 bases, with 8 bases left between them. The V gene's germline CDR1 is DFQATT and CDR2 SNEGSKA (reference sequence). CDR3 length: 11 amino acids. The CDR3: CSAAPPDTQYF. The CDR3, as DNA: TGCAGTGCCGCGCCCCCAGATACGCAGTATTTT.

The V and J genes are TRBV11-1 and TRBJ2-1, with 11 bases matching TRBD2. Germline V gives CDR1 SGHAT, CDR2 FQDESV (reference sequence). V shed 3 bases and J 4 bases; nucleotides not matched to a gene: 5. The length of the CDR3 is 16 residues. This CDR3 is CASSFLGTSGYNEQFF. CDR3 sequence (DNA): TGTGCCAGCAGCTTTCTTGGGACTAGCGGTTACAATGAGCAGTTCTTC.

This chain uses TRBV5-8 with TRBJ1-4; 8 bases match TRBD1. V was clipped by 3 bases and J by 8 bases; unmatched bases: 6. From germline, CDR1 is SGHTS and CDR2 YDEGEE. The CDR3 loop spans 14 amino acids. The CDR3 sequence is CASSSQGAGEKLFF. The CDR3 bases are TGTGCCAGCAGCTCCCAGGGGGCTGGGGAAAAACTGTTTTTT.

The chain has TRBV7-2 and TRBJ1-5; D not certain. The germline CDR1 and CDR2 sequences are SGHTA and FQGNSA. The CDR3 is made up of 15 amino acids. Trimming took 2 bases from V and 1 from J, leaving 9 bases between them. The CDR3 DNA reads TGTGCCAGCAGCTTAAAATTCAGAAGCAATCAGCCCCAGCATTTT. Protein: CASSLKFRSNQPQHF.

The V and J genes are TRBV24-1 and TRBJ2-2; 7 bases map to TRBD1. J lost 7 bases, V lost 3 bases, and 7 bases had no gene match. Germline loops: CDR1 KGHDR, CDR2 SFDVKD. This CDR3 is 15 amino acids long. The CDR3 nucleotides read TGTGCCACCAGTGATCCACTCGACAGGGTCGGGGAGCTGTTTTTT. Its protein is CATSDPLDRVGELFF.

This sequence joins TRBV9 and TRBJ2-7, with 10 bases fitting TRBD1. After removal of 3 bases from V and 4 bases from J, the junction contained 4 bases not matched to a gene. The CDR3 has 14 amino acids. In germline, CDR1 is SGDLS, CDR2 YYNGEE. The CDR3 DNA sequence: TGTGCCAGCAGCGGCGGGGACAGGGGATACGAGCAGTACTTC. This sequence encodes CASSGGDRGYEQYF.

CDR3 coding DNA: TGCGCCAGCAGCAGACTGACAGGGACTGGGGCCAACGTCCTGACTTTC. It is translated as CASSRLTGTGANVLTF. V and J are TRBV4-1 and TRBJ2-6; TRBD1 matches 7 bases. Trimming at V came to 5 bases and at J to 2 bases, leaving 6 bases not matched to a gene. The germline V gene has CDR1 MGHRA and CDR2 YSYEKL. The CDR3 has 16 residues.

In its sample, this clone was seen once. The chain carries TRBV3-1 (or the pseudogene TRBV3-2) and TRBJ1-5; D gene uncertain. CDR3 length: 15 residues. V dropped 8 bases and J dropped 4 bases, with 18 bases sitting between them. CDR1 and CDR2 from the germline V gene are LGHDT and YNNKEL (reference sequence). CDR3 DNA: TGTGCCAGCGGGGAGGGAACGGCTTGGAATCAGCCCCAGCATTTT. It specifies CASGEGTAWNQPQHF.

The genes are TRBV7-6 and TRBJ2-5; the D gene is possibly TRBD2 (6 bases). The germline gives CDR1 SGHVS, CDR2 FNYEAQ. This CDR3 is 16 amino acids long. V was cut by 3 bases and J by 4 bases, with 18 bases left in between. The CDR3 reads CASSFAPGLGGETQYF. For the CDR3, the DNA is TGTGCCAGCAGCTTTGCCCCAGGGTTGGGGGGAGAGACCCAGTACTTC.

This chain links TRBV5-1 with TRBJ1-1, with D perhaps TRBD1 (5 bases). The length of the CDR3 is 15 residues. CDR1 SGHRS and CDR2 YFSETQ come from the germline V gene. Trimming cost V 0 bases and J 4 bases, with 13 bases left between them. CDR3 nucleotide sequence: TGCGCCAGCAGCTTGGCGGAGGGTGGGGGCACTGAAGCTTTCTTT. Encoded protein: CASSLAEGGGTEAFF.

This sequence joins TRBV5-1 and TRBJ2-2; TRBD2 matches at 7 bases. The V and J ends lost 3 bases and 1 base, in that order; junction bases with no gene match: 3. Germline values: CDR1 SGHRS, CDR2 YFSETQ. The CDR3 is 15 residues long. This CDR3 reads CASSSGGGNTGELFF. The CDR3 DNA reads TGCGCCAGCAGCTCGGGCGGGGGGAACACCGGGGAGCTGTTTTTT.

This chain links TRBV5-4 with TRBJ2-1; 9 bases fit TRBD1. CDR1 SGHNT and CDR2 YYREEE come from the germline V gene (reference sequence). The CDR3 runs to 16 residues. The V segment lost 0 bases and the J segment 9 bases; nucleotides outside the gene matches: 10. The CDR3 reads CASSLDRQGVASEQFF. The DNA of the CDR3 is TGTGCCAGCAGCTTGGATCGACAGGGGGTAGCCTCTGAGCAGTTCTTC. Complete variable domain (other parts from reference TRBV5-4 and TRBJ2-1): ETGVTQSPTHLIKTRGQQVTLRCSSQSGHNTVSWYQQALGQGPQFIFQYYREEENGRGNFPPRFSGLQFPNYSSELNVNALELDDSALYLCASSLDRQGVASEQFFGPGTRLTVL.

This clone was recorded only once. The chain has TRBV28 and TRBJ1-1, with 9 bases aligning to TRBD1. Germline V lookup: CDR1 MDHEN, CDR2 SYDVKM. Trimming removed 5 bases from V and 4 bases from J; junction bases left unmatched: 5. This CDR3 comprises 14 residues. CDR3 protein: CASSTGGYGTEAFF. The CDR3 bases are TGTGCCAGCAGTACAGGGGGCTATGGCACTGAAGCTTTCTTT. The complete variable domain, with remaining parts taken from reference TRBV28 and TRBJ1-1, reads DVKVTQSSRYLVKRTGEKVFLECVQDMDHENMFWYRQDPGLGLRLIYFSYDVKMKEKGDIPEGYSVSREKKERFSLILESASTNQTSMYLCASSTGGYGTEAFFGQGTRLTVV.

On this clone itself: This CDR3 is also generated by other DNA sequences in the sample. The chain is built from TRBV6-5 and TRBJ1-2; D remains unclear. The germline V gene has CDR1 MNHEY and CDR2 SVGAGI. The CDR3 extends over 13 amino acids. The germline V and J ends were trimmed by 2 bases and 4 bases, with 8 bases remaining between them. The chain's CDR3 is CASSYEGLYGYTF. The CDR3 DNA follows: TGTGCCAGCAGTTACGAGGGTCTCTATGGCTACACCTTC.

V and J are TRBV7-9 and TRBJ1-5; no reliable D call. CDR1 SEHNR and CDR2 FQNEAQ come from the germline V gene (reference sequence). The V gene lost 4 bases and the J gene lost 4 bases, with 14 bases spanning the gap. CDR3 size: 15 residues. The CDR3 DNA reads as TGTGCCAGCAGCTCTTCGATAGAGGGTAATCAGCCCCAGCATTTT. Translating it yields CASSSSIEGNQPQHF.

The rearrangement uses TRBV5-1 and TRBJ1-3; 7 bases fit TRBD1. V lost 2 bases, J lost 1 base, and 3 bases stayed unmatched. CDR1 is SGHRS, CDR2 YFSETQ, per germline. The CDR3 is made up of 15 amino acids. The CDR3 sequence: CASSLRTGSGNTIYF. The CDR3 DNA is TGCGCCAGCAGCTTAAGGACAGGTTCTGGAAACACCATATATTTT. Together with reference TRBV5-1 and TRBJ1-3, the CDR3 gives the full variable domain: KAGVTQTPRYLIKTRGQQVTLSCSPISGHRSVSWYQQTPGQGLQFLFEYFSETQRNKGNFPGRFSGRQFSNSRSEMNVSTLELGDSALYLCASSLRTGSGNTIYFGEGSWLTVV.

The rearrangement uses TRBV3-1 (or the pseudogene TRBV3-2) and TRBJ2-1; D gene ambiguous. V was pared by 3 bases and J by 3 bases, with 6 bases between. CDR1 is LGHDT and CDR2 is YNNKEL in the germline V gene (reference sequence). This CDR3 is 13 amino acids long. DNA for the CDR3: TGTGCCAGCAGCCACCGACACTACAATGAGCAGTTCTTC. Protein sequence: CASSHRHYNEQFF.

The chain recombines TRBV27 with TRBJ1-6, with D possibly TRBD1 on 6 matching bases. Germline V CDR1 and CDR2: MNHEY, SMNVEV (reference sequence). Trimming shortened V by 0 bases and J by 7 bases, and 10 bases separated the two germline ends. This CDR3 is 15 amino acids long. The CDR3 coding sequence is TGTGCCAGCAGTTTATCGAGGCAGGGGAATTCACCCCTCCACTTT. Encoded protein: CASSLSRQGNSPLHF.

The chain joins TRBV27 to TRBJ2-1; 11 bases are shared with TRBD2. The germline CDR1 and CDR2 sequences are MNHEY and SMNVEV (reference sequence). Trimming cost V 0 bases and J 5 bases; bases outside gene matches: 3. There are 16 residues in the CDR3. The CDR3 coding sequence is TGTGCCAGCAGTTTATCCCCACTAGCGGGGGACAATGAGCAGTTCTTC. Protein: CASSLSPLAGDNEQFF.

This clone was seen only a few times. This CDR3 is also generated by other DNA sequences in the sample. The rearrangement uses TRBV18 and TRBJ2-5; 9 bases are shared with TRBD2. The V and J ends lost 6 bases and 2 bases, in that order; junction bases with no gene match: 4. The germline CDR1 and CDR2 sequences are KGHSH and LQKENI. This CDR3 has 14 residues. The CDR3 coding sequence is TGTGCCAGCTCGCCGGGACTAGCACAAGAGACCCAGTACTTC. Residues: CASSPGLAQETQYF.

This chain joins TRBV12-3 or TRBV12-4 and TRBJ1-2; tentatively, D is TRBD1 (5 bases). V dropped 6 bases and J dropped 4 bases, with 12 bases sitting between them. The CDR3 runs 13 residues. The CDR3 spells CASSVGGGYGYTF. In nucleotides, the CDR3 is TGTGCCAGCAGCGTCGGGGGAGGCTATGGCTACACCTTC.

CDR3: CASSRGGTQYF. The CDR3 region has the DNA TGTGCCAGTAGTCGGGGAGGGACCCAGTACTTC. V and J are TRBV19 and TRBJ2-5; tentatively, D is TRBD2 (6 bases). CDR3 size: 11 residues. Germline V gene lookup returns CDR1 LNHDA and CDR2 SQIVND (reference sequence). The V end lost 5 bases, the J end lost 7 bases, and 8 bases lay between the germline ends.

This clone came up once. The chain links TRBV4-2 to TRBJ1-2, with TRBD1 matching 12 bases. This CDR3 comprises 17 residues. Unmatched junction bases numbered 13, after V lost 4 bases and J lost 7 bases. In germline, CDR1 is LGHNA, CDR2 YNFKEQ. The CDR3: CASSRQGTGGSPGGYTF. The DNA for the CDR3 is TGTGCCAGCAGCCGACAAGGGACAGGGGGCTCTCCGGGTGGCTACACCTTC.

This sequence joins TRBV27 and TRBJ1-2, with TRBD1 matching over 7 bases. Germline CDR1 is MNHEY and CDR2 is SMNVEV (reference sequence). This CDR3 comprises 14 residues. J lost 7 bases, V lost 3 bases, and 8 bases had no gene match. The CDR3 sequence: CASSFRSQGGGYTF. The CDR3 DNA reads TGTGCCAGCAGTTTTAGGTCCCAGGGGGGTGGCTACACCTTC.

V is TRBV25-1 and J is TRBJ1-1; tentatively, D is TRBD1 (5 bases). The V end lost 5 bases, the J end lost 7 bases, and 8 bases lay between the germline ends. The CDR3 is made up of 11 amino acids. Germline lookup yields CDR1 MGHDK and CDR2 SYGVNS. CDR3 in amino acids: CASSLDSEAFF. The CDR3 DNA reads TGTGCCAGCAGTCTAGACAGTGAAGCTTTCTTT.

The gene calls are TRBV11-2 and TRBJ2-5, with 9 bases lining up with TRBD2. CDR3 length equals 16 residues. The germline V gene encodes CDR1 SGHAT and CDR2 FQNNGV. The V gene end was trimmed by 2 bases and the J gene end by 7 bases; junction bases not matched to a gene: 11. As DNA, the CDR3 is TGTGCCAGCAGCTTAAGGCTAGCGGGGCCAGGGGTGACCCAGTACTTC. It is translated as CASSLRLAGPGVTQYF.

CDR3 in DNA: TGTGCCAGCAGCTTAACCCGGGACAGAAAAGAAGCTTTCTTT. It encodes CASSLTRDRKEAFF. This chain uses TRBV7-3 with TRBJ1-1, with 7 positions matching TRBD1. V shed 0 bases and J 8 bases; nucleotides not matched to a gene: 6. This CDR3 has 14 amino acids. Germline CDR1 is SGHTA and CDR2 is FQGTGA.

V usage is TRBV7-2 and J usage is TRBJ1-2; maybe TRBD1 (6 bases). Germline CDR1 SGHTA, CDR2 FQGNSA. The V and J ends lost 5 bases and 4 bases respectively, with 11 bases between them. The CDR3 consists of 13 residues. The CDR3 spells CASSPGQFYGYTF. The CDR3 DNA is TGTGCCAGCAGCCCAGGACAGTTCTATGGCTACACCTTC.

The chain links TRBV6-2 or TRBV6-3 to TRBJ2-3, with 9 bases matching TRBD2. The junction had 8 bases not matched to a gene; V was cut back by 6 bases and J by 1 base. The CDR3 is made up of 16 amino acids. Germline CDR1 is MNHEY and CDR2 is SVGEGT. Here the CDR3 reads CASSRRSGGGTDTQYF. The CDR3 DNA reads TGTGCCAGCAGCCGACGTAGCGGGGGCGGCACAGATACGCAGTATTTT.